This TCR beta chain was obtained from a study of blood T cell repertoires in COVID-19. The CDR3 extends over 14 amino acids. The germline gives CDR1 SGHRS, CDR2 YFSETQ. Between the trimmed V and J ends, which lost 0 bases and 5 bases, there was a span of 9 bases. Some clones are missing from TCRdb's copy, which holds only in-frame ones; the method was immunoSEQ multiplex PCR. The sample includes 20,000 to 30,000 clones, 85% to 95% of them seen just once. The sample holds a few counts of this clone. The gene calls are TRBV5-1 and TRBJ1-5; D is unclear. The source material was peripheral blood. The clonotype was recovered from a woman aged 45-60 years with active COVID-19. CDR3 sequence reads: CASSLGGGHQPQHF. For the CDR3, the DNA is TGCGCCAGCAGCTTGGGTGGTGGCCATCAGCCCCAGCATTTT.